This T cell receptor (beta chain) comes out of a study of T cells in Graves' hyperthyroidism and ophthalmopathy (dated by TCRdb to the late 2010s). Study-wide context: Peripheral blood was sampled at the time of initial diagnosis, prior to any treatment. Once sampling was done, hyperthyroidism patients were given methimazole at a starting dose of 30 mg daily, whereas ophthalmopathy patients were given high-dose intravenous methylprednisolone. The paper reports TCR Vbeta CDR3 sequencing of about 140 peripheral blood samples: around 45 ophthalmopathy, some 80 hyperthyroidism and around 17 progressor patients. The approximately 98 discovery patients were randomly divided into training and test sets at a 7:3 ratio. An independent validation cohort of under 20 hyperthyroidism patients and approximately 17 patients who later progressed to ophthalmopathy tested prospective prediction of ophthalmopathy. Thyroid tissue and blood T-cell repertoires from roughly six Graves' hyperthyroidism patients were also compared in the study. TCR V-J signatures able to tell the groups apart were searched for in a discovery cohort of 100 patients, of whom more than 40 had Graves' ophthalmopathy and around 56 had stable Graves' hyperthyroidism. Overall results and qualifications from the work: Blood samples also contained most of the expanded thyroid clonotypes (frequency above 0.001), which suggests that blood repertoires may reflect thyroid immune responses. No statistical method was used to fix the sample size in advance, and group allocation was not hidden from the investigators. In cross-validation, a model built on a 13 V-J signature told ophthalmopathy apart from stable hyperthyroidism with approximately 90% sensitivity and roughly 82% specificity, and in testing the same model reached 80%/75%. In validation, progression to ophthalmopathy was predicted by the model with 65% to 71% sensitivity and roughly 72% specificity, a median of 6.5 months before onset.

The TCR beta CDR3 regions were amplified from the RNA transcripts. The first round of RT-PCR for the TCR CDR3 was performed with the HTBI primer set and the Qiagen OneStep RT-PCR kit. Libraries were constructed in a second round of multiplex PCR, after which size selection and purification were performed. Sequencing of the libraries was done on an Illumina HiSeq2000 using paired-end 100 bp reads. Per the authors' processing: SOAPnuke was used to process the raw data, throwing out any read that contained adapters or uncalled bases, had a mean Phred below 15, or lacked an exact constant-primer or identifier match. High-quality paired reads were merged with COPE v1.2.5, and unique nucleotide sequences were defined as clonotypes. MiTCR v1.1 was used to align clonotypes to the IMGT TRBV, TRBD and TRBJ reference segments. The analysis was restricted to V-J combinations with a frequency above 0.0001, which together covered 98% to 99.2% of the repertoires. The TCS score was defined as F50 (clonal expansion) divided by E x V (chaos), with BLOSUM62-based TCRdist calculated between CDR3 peptides within each V-J. Welch's t-statistics and random forest reduced around 550 V-J features to 13, which were used in a naive Bayes classifier (R e1071). TCRdb applied fastp at Q25 and MiXCR to the public reads, then kept only in-frame beta chains. Each entry merges the rows of one CDR3 protein and shows their most common DNA and genes. The V and J calls follow TCRdb's processing rather than the paper's. Present in this sample are approximately 600,000 distinct CDR3 sequences, about a fifth of which were seen just once. Of the sample, 30% to 40% falls within the top ten clones.

Details on this clonotype: Which antigen it targets is not known. No clone much larger than this one lies a single base away; base qualities are absent.

Ophthalmopathy patients had moderately to severely active disease, Clinical Activity Score of at least 3, NOSPECS grade of at least 4, and duration under 3 months. The study excluded patients with uncontrolled infections, other autoimmune diseases, pregnancy or lactation. Diagnoses relied on clinical symptoms, serum thyroxine and TRAb, thyroid ultrasound and orbital computed tomography. Ficoll-Paque density gradient centrifugation was used to isolate PBMCs from approximately 10 ml of fresh peripheral blood. Total RNA was extracted using Trizol reagent, and RNA quality was assessed on an Agilent 2100 Bioanalyzer. This clonotype was sampled from a man aged 25 to 40 with Graves' ophthalmopathy. Source material: blood.

The DNA is as follows: TGTGCCAGCTCACCCGCCCGACTAGCGGCCCCGAACACCGGGGAGCTGTTTTTT. This is translated as CASSPARLAAPNTGELFF. The rearranged chain carries TRBV18 and TRBJ2-2; 9 bases in between match TRBD2. For this chain, trimming is 3 bases at the V end and 0 bases at the J end, and the number of junction bases without a gene match is 8. Reading the germline V gene gives CDR1 KGHSH and CDR2 LQKENI. The CDR3 has 18 amino acids, counting the end cysteine and phenylalanine. The entry retains the CDR3 DNA only, 54 bases that are in frame from base 1.